This is a list of T cell receptor beta chains from one sample in a study of T cells in tumors after PD-1 blockade. Clones were sequenced by immunoSEQ multiplex PCR, and TCRdb holds only the in-frame ones, with some missing. The table lists more than 14,000 clones, almost 85% of them singletons. Sequencing was performed on PBMCs, taken after anti-PD-1 treatment. The source of these receptors is a human donor with basal cell carcinoma. The CDR3 runs from the conserved cysteine through the conserved F or W. A D gene is named only where the DNA matches it firmly. Only part of the rows carry a size: once, few, many, or a class if the clone is expanded.

>NA|TRBJ2-6|NA|TRBV5-1
TGCGCCAGCAGCTTGGACGCAGGGCCAGGGGCCAACGTCCTGACTTTC
CASSLDAGPGANVLTF
>NA|TRBJ2-1|NA|TRBV24-1
TGTGCCTCCTGTGATGGGGGGGCGGGGGAGGGGAGCTCCTACAATGAGCAGTTCTTC
CASCDGGAGEGSSYNEQFF
>NA|TRBJ1-4|NA|TRBV5-6
TGTGCCAGCAGCTTGGGGGCGGCCCCCATCGGCGAAAAACTGTTTTTT
CASSLGAAPIGEKLFF
>NA|TRBJ1-1|NA|TRBV9
TGTGCCAGCAGCGGAGTGGGGGTAGGAACTGAAGCTTTCTTT
CASSGVGVGTEAFF
>few|TRBJ1-5|NA|TRBV19
TGTGCCAGTAGTATTCGTAATCAGCCCCAGCATTTT
CASSIRNQPQHF
>NA|TRBJ1-1|NA|TRBV6-2/TRBV6-3
TGTGCCAGCAGTGGGCAGGGGCGAGGAGTGCTGGCTGAAGCTTTCTTT
CASSGQGRGVLAEAFF
>NA|TRBJ1-2|TRBD1|TRBV25-1
TGTGCCAGCAGAACAGGGGGCAACTATGGCTACACCTTC
CASRTGGNYGYTF
>once|TRBJ2-1|NA|TRBV2
TGTGCCTCCTGTGATGGGGGGGCGGGGGAGGGGAGCTCCTACAATGAGCAGTTCTTC
CASCDGGAGEGSSYNEQFF
>NA|TRBJ2-7|TRBD2|TRBV29-1
TGCAGCGTCCAGACTAGCGGGAGCGTCGAGCAGTACTTC
CSVQTSGSVEQYF
>NA|TRBJ2-7|TRBD1|TRBV3-1/TRBV3-2
TGTGCCAGCAGCGGCCGGGGACAGGGGCCCGAGCAGTACTTC
CASSGRGQGPEQYF
>NA|TRBJ2-1|NA|TRBV5-1
TGCGCCAGCAGCGTCTTCCCGGGAGACCGGTTGCATGAGCAGTTCTTC
CASSVFPGDRLHEQFF
>NA|TRBJ2-5|NA|TRBV7-9
TGTGCCAGCAACTCGCTACGACGTGGGGAGACCCAGTACTTC
CASNSLRRGETQYF
>NA|TRBJ2-5|NA|TRBV20-1
TGCAGTGGACTCCTTAGTTGGACCCAGTACTTC
CSGLLSWTQYF
>few|TRBJ2-1|NA|TRBV2
TGTCCCAGCAGTGATGGGGGGGCGGGGGCGGGGAGCTCCTACAATGAGCAGTTCTTC
CPSSDGGAGAGSSYNEQFF
>NA|TRBJ2-1|TRBD2|TRBV5-1
TGCGCCAGCACCCCGGGGTGGTCTCGACTAGCGGGAGGGCCCCGCAATGAGCAGTTCTTC
CASTPGWSRLAGGPRNEQFF
>NA|TRBJ1-5|NA|TRBV28
TGTGCCAGCAGCCGCCTTTCATTCCAAGGACAGCCCCAGCATTTT
CASSRLSFQGQPQHF
>NA|TRBJ2-3|NA|TRBV11-3
TGTGCCAGCATCAAAGTTCCGCGGGACTCCACAGATACGCAGTATTTT
CASIKVPRDSTDTQYF
>NA|TRBJ2-7|TRBD2|TRBV9
TGTGCCAGCAGCGTAGCGGACTCGCCGGTAGCGGGAGGCCGACGCTACGAGCAGTACTTC
CASSVADSPVAGGRRYEQYF
>NA|TRBJ2-5|TRBD2|TRBV6-2/TRBV6-3
TGTGCCAGCAGTCCGACTAGCGGGGGGCAAGAGACCCAGTACTTC
CASSPTSGGQETQYF
>once|TRBJ2-3|NA|TRBV21-1
TGTGCCAGCAGCAAACTAGCGGGAGTTGGGTATACGCAGTATTTT
CASSKLAGVGYTQYF
>NA|TRBJ1-1|NA|TRBV3-1/TRBV3-2
TGTGCCAGCAGCCGGCGGGGGGCCTATTCCACTGAAGCTTTCTTT
CASSRRGAYSTEAFF
>NA|TRBJ1-4|TRBD1|TRBV20-1
TGCAGTGCTAGTTCCCCCGACAGGGAAGAAAAACTGTTTTTT
CSASSPDREEKLFF
>NA|TRBJ2-5|NA|TRBV9
TGTGCCAGCAGCCCCCAGGGGCTTCTGACCACGGAGACCCAGTACTTC
CASSPQGLLTTETQYF
>NA|TRBJ2-3|NA|TRBV4-2
TGTGCCAGCAGCCAAGATTGGAGGGGGAGCCTGAGAGATACGCAGTATTTT
CASSQDWRGSLRDTQYF
>NA|TRBJ2-1|TRBD2|TRBV18
TGTGCCAGCTCACCTCAAGGACTAGCGGGAGGCAATGAGCAGTTCTTC
CASSPQGLAGGNEQFF
>NA|TRBJ2-5|NA|TRBV30
TGTGCCTGGAGTGTGGTAATAGAGACCCAGTACTTC
CAWSVVIETQYF
>NA|TRBJ2-5|TRBD1|TRBV5-1
TGCGCCAGCAGCTTGGAGGGGCCTGGACAGGGGGCCTCCGAGACCCAGTACTTC
CASSLEGPGQGASETQYF
>NA|TRBJ2-7|NA|TRBV5-1
TGCGCCAGCAGCCCCACAGCCGGGCGCAAGCAGTACTTC
CASSPTAGRKQYF
>NA|TRBJ2-7|NA|TRBV18
TGTGCCAGCTCGGAGGGGTCGACAAAATACGAGCAGTACTTC
CASSEGSTKYEQYF
>NA|TRBJ2-7|TRBD2|TRBV5-6
TGTGCCAGCAGCTTGGCGGCTAGCGGGGGATACGAGCAGTACTTC
CASSLAASGGYEQYF
>NA|TRBJ2-7|NA|TRBV7-9
TGTGCCAGCAGCTCTCTCAGCGGTGGGGCGGGATCCTACGAGCAGTACTTC
CASSSLSGGAGSYEQYF
>NA|TRBJ2-3|NA|TRBV25-1
TGTGCCAGCAGTGAATGGGCGGATACGCAGTATTTT
CASSEWADTQYF